This TCR beta chain comes out of a study of T-cell memory formation after mild COVID-19 (dated by TCRdb to the early 2020s). At the level of the whole study: TCR sequence clusters from the two donors were found to be largely donor specific. T-cell clones expanding and contracting after mild COVID-19 in two donors were tracked by longitudinal TCRalpha and TCRbeta repertoire sequencing. The cohort was made up of two young adult volunteers, one female and one male, who were previously healthy. The research as a whole found: Whether the second-wave clones peaking on day 37 were SARS-CoV-2 specific was not confirmed. Only two mild cases were covered in the study, and larger cohorts including severe cases with pre-infection samples were considered necessary. Balanced CD4/CD8 phenotypes were observed for clones contracting from day 15 to 85, whereas a bias towards CD4+ was observed for a second wave of clones expanding from day 15 to 37. Some responding clones were detected in pre-infection memory, suggesting pre-existing cross-reactive memory T cells joined the SARS-CoV-2 response. Contracting CD4+ clones appeared mostly in the CM and EM memory subsets, whereas CD8+ clones were enriched in EMRA.

These reads were obtained on an Illumina NovaSeq 6000. cDNA libraries for TCRalpha and TCRbeta were prepared by 5'RACE using constant-segment primers, with sample barcodes and unique molecular identifiers added. RNA was extracted from every sample with Trizol reagent. Amplification of the libraries took two PCR steps, and the second step added a second sample barcode plus Illumina TruSeq adapters. The libraries were sequenced on an Illumina NovaSeq using 2 x 150 bp paired-end reads. The paper's processing steps were these. Reads were demultiplexed and collapsed into UMI-guided consensus sequences with migec v1.2.7. Using mixcr v2.1.11, UMI consensuses were aligned to TRA and TRB V and J templates and then assembled into clonotypes. Clonotypes were classified as expanded or contracted when called significant by both edgeR and NoisET, with noise models trained on biological replicates. For edgeR calls, the cutoffs were a false discovery rate-adjusted p below 0.01 and a log2 fold-change threshold of 1. As an exploratory analysis of dynamics, max-normalized trajectories of the 1000 most abundant clonotypes were examined by PCA with hierarchical clustering. Each responding clone was given a CD4 or CD8 phenotype based on the CD4+ and CD8+ repertoires, which had been sequenced separately. In TCRdb, the public reads were trimmed at Q25 with fastp and aligned with MiXCR, with productive beta chains retained. Rows matching on CDR3 protein sequence are summarized as one entry with the most common DNA and genes. The V and J calls were not made by the authors but by TCRdb's processing. The sample records hundreds of thousands of distinct CDR3 sequences, approximately 15% of which are singletons. The ten largest clones add up to roughly 8% of the sample.

PBMCs were isolated by Ficoll-Paque density gradient centrifugation. This clonotype was seen many times. Its antigen target is currently unknown. It has no much larger one-base neighbor in the sample; base qualities were not kept. The sequenced material came from PBMCs or a T cell subset sorted from them (not recorded which). The TCR sequence derives from an adult woman who had mild COVID-19 (a few samples of this study predate the infection). The sample titles of this study are shuffled in the database, so cell type and time point are left out; the donor was told from shared clones.

The CDR3 region has the sequence CASSLDRNTEAFF. In nucleotides, the sequence is TGCGCCAGCAGCTTGGACAGGAACACTGAAGCTTTCTTT. The sequence links TRBV5-1 to TRBJ1-1; the D segment cannot be called with confidence. V is shortened by 0 bases, J by 1 base, and the region joining them spans 4 bases. Reading the germline V gene gives CDR1 SGHRS and CDR2 YFSETQ. Counted from cysteine to phenylalanine, this CDR3 has 13 amino acids. Only CDR3 DNA remains: 39 bases, in frame from the first base.